One and the same sample provided the 9 T cell receptor beta chains below, sequenced in a study of cytomegalovirus exposure and HLA in healthy donors. The PCR used 60 Vbeta and 13 Jbeta primers. Method: immunoSEQ multiplex PCR; TCRdb's copy keeps in-frame clones and lacks some. Among some 200,000 clones listed, 77% were seen once. The sequencing sample was made of PBMCs. Source of these receptors: a woman aged 55-69 years in good health and CMV-seropositive.

As for this clone: This specimen includes other DNA sequences encoding the same CDR3. The CDR3 DNA sequence: TGCGCCAGCAGCTTAACAGGACAAGGAGGGACTGAAGCTTTCTTT. Amino acid sequence: CASSLTGQGGTEAFF. The J gene is TRBJ1-1, the V gene TRBV5-1; possibly TRBD1 for D (5 bases). V lost 2 bases and J 5 bases, leaving 16 bases between the germline ends. The CDR3 has 15 residues. Germline V gene data show CDR1 as SGHRS and CDR2 as YFSETQ.

This clone was found a few times. This chain connects TRBV19 to TRBJ1-5, with D maybe TRBD1 (6 bases). CDR3 length equals 15 residues. Trimming removed 5 bases from V and 1 base from J, with 12 bases in between. Germline V gives CDR1 LNHDA, CDR2 SQIVND (reference sequence). The DNA for the CDR3 is TGTGCCAGTAGTTCTACAGGGCCCAGCAATCAGCCCCAGCATTTT. Translating it yields CASSSTGPSNQPQHF. Filled out from reference TRBV19 and TRBJ1-5, the complete variable domain reads DGGITQSPKYLFRKEGQNVTLSCEQNLNHDAMYWYRQDPGQGLRLIYYSQIVNDFQKGDIAEGYSVSREKKESFPLTVTSAQKNPTAFYLCASSSTGPSNQPQHFGDGTRLSIL.

This clone has just a few counts. V gene TRBV5-1 combines with J gene TRBJ1-3, with unresolved D. There are 15 residues in the CDR3. CDR1 is SGHRS and CDR2 is YFSETQ in the germline V gene. V was pared by 5 bases and J by 1 base, with 13 bases between. CDR3 region: CASSHSGLSGNTIYF. In DNA, the CDR3 is TGCGCCAGCAGTCACAGCGGGTTGTCTGGAAACACCATATATTTT. Based on the CDR3 plus reference TRBV5-1 and TRBJ1-3, the full variable domain is KAGVTQTPRYLIKTRGQQVTLSCSPISGHRSVSWYQQTPGQGLQFLFEYFSETQRNKGNFPGRFSGRQFSNSRSEMNVSTLELGDSALYLCASSHSGLSGNTIYFGEGSWLTVV.

The rearrangement uses TRBV20-1 and TRBJ2-7; 8 nucleotides agree with TRBD1. The assigned J gene may be wrong: the sequence end matches TRBJ2-5 better. The CDR3 sequence is 11 residues long. Germline loops: CDR1 DFQATT, CDR2 SNEGSKA (reference sequence). The CDR3 DNA follows: TGCAGTGCTAGGGGACAGGCGACCCAGTACTTC. It translates to CSARGQATQYF.

The chain recombines TRBV7-2 with TRBJ2-1; 9 bases agree with TRBD2. The CDR3 is made up of 17 amino acids. Germline assignment: CDR1 SGHTA and CDR2 FQGNSA. Trimming removed 5 bases from V and 4 bases from J; junction bases left unmatched: 12. The CDR3 sequence is CASSVTSGLPDYNEQFF. In DNA, the CDR3 is TGTGCCAGCAGCGTTACTAGCGGGTTGCCGGATTACAATGAGCAGTTCTTC.

CDR3: CASSLSGEPYEQYF. The CDR3 DNA sequence: TGCGCCAGCAGCCTGAGCGGGGAGCCCTACGAGCAGTACTTC. The chain recombines TRBV5-1 with TRBJ2-7; 7 nucleotides match TRBD2. The CDR3 totals 14 residues. Trimming took 4 bases from V and 2 from J; bases not matched to a gene: 6. Germline V gives CDR1 SGHRS, CDR2 YFSETQ.

The V gene is TRBV7-9, the J gene TRBJ2-5, with TRBD2 as a possible D gene (5 bases). With 6 bases removed from V and 1 base from J, the gap between germline ends came to 15 bases. The CDR3 length is 15 residues. Germline loops: CDR1 SEHNR, CDR2 FQNEAQ (reference sequence). The CDR3 nucleotides are TGTGCCAGCAGAGGAAGCGGCGGGCCCCAAGAGACCCAGTACTTC. It translates to CASRGSGGPQETQYF.

CDR3 region: CARTGSEAFF. As DNA, the CDR3 is TGTGCCAGAACGGGTTCTGAAGCTTTCTTT. The chain has TRBV19 and TRBJ1-1; D is undetermined. The V gene lost 9 bases and the J gene lost 6 bases, with 8 bases spanning the gap. The CDR3 extends over 10 amino acids. Germline loops: CDR1 LNHDA, CDR2 SQIVND (reference sequence).

CDR3 residues: CASSLADGLYEQYF. The CDR3 DNA is TGCGCCAGCAGCTTGGCAGACGGACTCTACGAGCAGTACTTC. The rearrangement links TRBV5-1 to TRBJ2-7; weak D call: TRBD2 (5 bases). The CDR3 is 14 amino acids. V lost 0 bases to trimming and J lost 3 bases, with 10 bases between them. CDR1 is SGHRS and CDR2 is YFSETQ in the germline V gene.